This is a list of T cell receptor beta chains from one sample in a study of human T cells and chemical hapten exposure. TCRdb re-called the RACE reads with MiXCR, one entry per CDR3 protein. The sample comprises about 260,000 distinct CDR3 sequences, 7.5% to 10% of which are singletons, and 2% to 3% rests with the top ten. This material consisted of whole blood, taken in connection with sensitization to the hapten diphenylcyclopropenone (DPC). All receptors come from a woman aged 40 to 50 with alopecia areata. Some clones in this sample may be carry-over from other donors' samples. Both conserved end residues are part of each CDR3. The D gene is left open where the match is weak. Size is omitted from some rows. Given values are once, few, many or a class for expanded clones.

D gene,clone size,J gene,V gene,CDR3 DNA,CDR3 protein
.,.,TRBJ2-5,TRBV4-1,TGCGCCAGCAGCCAAGATAATTATAGCAGGGAGACCCAGTACTTC,CASSQDNYSRETQYF
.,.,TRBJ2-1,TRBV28,TGTGCCAGCAACCCCGGAGGAGGGGGGAATGAGCAGTTCTTC,CASNPGGGGNEQFF
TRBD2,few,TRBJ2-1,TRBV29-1,TGCAGCGCCGATGGACTAGCGGGAGGGATTGTCTTCTTC,CSADGLAGGIVFF
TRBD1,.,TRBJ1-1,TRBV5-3,TGTGCCAGAAGCCTGTCCCGGGACAGGGTGAACACTGAAGCTTTCTTT,CARSLSRDRVNTEAFF
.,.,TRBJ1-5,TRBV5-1,TGCGCCAGCAGCTTGGGGGGAGATGGCCAGCCCCAGCATTTT,CASSLGGDGQPQHF
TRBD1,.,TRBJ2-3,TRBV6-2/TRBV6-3,TGTGCCAGCAGTCCCGGACAGGGGCGGGCAGATACGCAGTATTTT,CASSPGQGRADTQYF
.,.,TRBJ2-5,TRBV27,TGTGCCAGCAGTTTCTCGGTTTTACAAGAGACCCAGTACTTC,CASSFSVLQETQYF
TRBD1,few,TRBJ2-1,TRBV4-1,TGCGCCAGCAGCCAAGACCCGCCTCCGGGACAGTCCTCGTTTGGCGATGAGCAGTTCTTC,CASSQDPPPGQSSFGDEQFF
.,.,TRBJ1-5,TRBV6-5,TGTGCCAGCAGTCCTACCAATCAGCCCCAGCATTTT,CASSPTNQPQHF
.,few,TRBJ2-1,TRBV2,TGTGCCAGCAGTGCACAGACCCTCTACAATGAGCAGTTCTTC,CASSAQTLYNEQFF
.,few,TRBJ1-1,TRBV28,TGTGCCAGCAGTCGGGACGGTTACACTGAAGCTTTCTTT,CASSRDGYTEAFF
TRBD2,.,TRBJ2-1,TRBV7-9,TGTGCCAGCAGCTTACCGGGAGGCCCTTACAATGAGCAGTTCTTC,CASSLPGGPYNEQFF
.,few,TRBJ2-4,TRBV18,TGTGCCAGCTCAAACGACTTAGGGGCGGCCAAAAACATTCAGTACTTC,CASSNDLGAAKNIQYF
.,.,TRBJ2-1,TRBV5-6,TGTGCCAGCACCGGTACGGGAACGAGCCGATACTACAATGAGCAGTTCTTC,CASTGTGTSRYYNEQFF
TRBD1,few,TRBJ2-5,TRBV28,TGTGCCAGCAGTTTATTAGGGACAGCCCAAGAGACCCAGTACTTC,CASSLLGTAQETQYF
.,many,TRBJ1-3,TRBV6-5,TGTGCCAGCAGCAGAGACGGAGACTCTGGAAACACCATATATTTT,CASSRDGDSGNTIYF
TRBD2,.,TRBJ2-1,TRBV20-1,TGCAGTGCGCGTGGAGGGACTAGCGGAGTTGGGTCCTACAATGAGCAGTTCTTC,CSARGGTSGVGSYNEQFF
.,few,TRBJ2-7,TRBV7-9,TGTGCCAGCAGCCATCGACAGACCCTCTCCTACGAGCAGTACTTC,CASSHRQTLSYEQYF
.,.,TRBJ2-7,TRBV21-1,TGTGCCAGCAGCAAAGTCCCAACCCCAAGCGGGAGCGTCACCTACGAGCAGTACTTC,CASSKVPTPSGSVTYEQYF
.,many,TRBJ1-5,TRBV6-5,TGTGCCAGCAGTTACAGGTTCAATCAGCCCCAGCATTTT,CASSYRFNQPQHF
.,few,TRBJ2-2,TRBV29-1,TGCAGCGTTGCCGGCTCCCTAGGGACCGGGGAGCTGTTTTTT,CSVAGSLGTGELFF
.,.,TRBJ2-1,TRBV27,TGTGCCAGCAGTTTATTCGGGATCTCCTACAATGAGCAGTTCTTC,CASSLFGISYNEQFF
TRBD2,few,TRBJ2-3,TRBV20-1,TGCAGTGCTAGGACTAGCGGGAGCTCAGATACGCAGTATTTT,CSARTSGSSDTQYF
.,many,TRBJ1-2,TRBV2,TGTGCCAGCAGTGAAGCGCTTCTGATCGGCAGGATCGACTATGGCTACACCTTC,CASSEALLIGRIDYGYTF
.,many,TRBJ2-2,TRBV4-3,TGCGCCAGCAGCCAACCTCAGACCGACCCCGGGAACACCGGGGAGCTGTTTTTT,CASSQPQTDPGNTGELFF
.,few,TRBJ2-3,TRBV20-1,TGCAGTGCTAGAGGACGGAACACAGATACGCAGTATTTT,CSARGRNTDTQYF
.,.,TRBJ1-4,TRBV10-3,TGTGCCACCAAGCGGGCCGACCTGAATGAAAAACTGTTTTTT,CATKRADLNEKLFF
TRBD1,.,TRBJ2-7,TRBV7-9,TGTGCCAGCAGCTCTACAGGGGGCGCGTACGAGCAGTACTTC,CASSSTGGAYEQYF
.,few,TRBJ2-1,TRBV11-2,TGTGCCAGCAGCCAAGAACCAGGGGCTGGAACGTCCTACAATGAGCAGTTCTTC,CASSQEPGAGTSYNEQFF
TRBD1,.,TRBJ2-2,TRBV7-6,TGTGCCAGCAGCTTGCGTACAGGGGGCAACACCGGGGAGCTGTTTTTT,CASSLRTGGNTGELFF
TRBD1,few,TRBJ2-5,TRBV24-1,TGTGCCACCAAAGGCACAGGGGACCAAGAGACCCAGTACTTC,CATKGTGDQETQYF
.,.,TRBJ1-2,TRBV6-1,TGTGCCAGCGCCCCGAGGACATCCCTCAACTATGGCTACACCTTC,CASAPRTSLNYGYTF
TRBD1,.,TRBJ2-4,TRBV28,TGTGCCAGCAGCATCACAGGGGGCCTAGCCAAAAACATTCAGTACTTC,CASSITGGLAKNIQYF
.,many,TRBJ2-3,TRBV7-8,TGTGCCAGCAGCTCGGGGTTCCCAGATACGCAGTATTTT,CASSSGFPDTQYF
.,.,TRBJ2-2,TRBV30,TGTGCCTGTTACCGGGAGAGGAGCACCGGGGAGCTGTTTTTT,CACYRERSTGELFF
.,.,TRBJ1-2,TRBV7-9,TGTGCCAGCAGCTTAGGGGGAGGCGGCTACACCTTC,CASSLGGGGYTF
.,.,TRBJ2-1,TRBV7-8,TGTGCCAGCAGCTTAGCAACTCCACAGACATTCGAGCAGTTCTTC,CASSLATPQTFEQFF
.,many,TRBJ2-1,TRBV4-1,TGCGCCAGCAGTCATGGCCAGCGGTCCTACAATGAGCAGTTCTTC,CASSHGQRSYNEQFF
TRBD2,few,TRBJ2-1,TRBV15,TGTGCCACCAGCAGGGGACTAGCGGGAGTTTTTGGTGAGCAGTTCTTC,CATSRGLAGVFGEQFF
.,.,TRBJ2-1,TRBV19,TGTGCCAGTAGGGACACCCACAATGAGCAGTTCTTC,CASRDTHNEQFF
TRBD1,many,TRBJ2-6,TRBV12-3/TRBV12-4,TGTGCCAGCAGTCACAGGGGAGCTGGGGCCAACGTCCTGACTTTC,CASSHRGAGANVLTF
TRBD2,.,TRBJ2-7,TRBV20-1,TGCAGTGCTAGGGGGGGAGGGCCGTTTGATGAGCAGTACTTC,CSARGGGPFDEQYF
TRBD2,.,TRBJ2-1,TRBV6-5,TGTGCCAGCAGTTTCTTTAGCGGGAGCAGGGGTGAGCAGTTCTTC,CASSFFSGSRGEQFF
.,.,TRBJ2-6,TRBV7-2,TGTGCCAGCAGCTTAGAACCCCATGGGGCCAACGTCCTGACTTTC,CASSLEPHGANVLTF
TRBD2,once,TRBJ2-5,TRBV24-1,TGTGCCACCAGTCAAGGGGCTAGCGGGAGCCACCAAGAGACCCAGTACTTC,CATSQGASGSHQETQYF
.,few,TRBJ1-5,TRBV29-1,TGCAGCGTTGAAACAGAACTTAATCAGCCCCAGCATTTT,CSVETELNQPQHF
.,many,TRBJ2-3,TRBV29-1,TGCAGCGTTGAGGGTTACGGCACAGATACGCAGTATTTT,CSVEGYGTDTQYF
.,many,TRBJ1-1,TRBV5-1,TGCGCCAGCAGCTCCACTGCGGGAAACACTGAAGCTTTCTTT,CASSSTAGNTEAFF
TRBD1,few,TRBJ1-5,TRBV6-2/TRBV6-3,TGTGCCAGCAGTTACGAGGGGGCGCGTAATCAGCCCCAGCATTTT,CASSYEGARNQPQHF
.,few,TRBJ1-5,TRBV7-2,TGTGCCAGCAGCTTAGGGGCAGGGGTTCAGCCCCAGCATTTT,CASSLGAGVQPQHF